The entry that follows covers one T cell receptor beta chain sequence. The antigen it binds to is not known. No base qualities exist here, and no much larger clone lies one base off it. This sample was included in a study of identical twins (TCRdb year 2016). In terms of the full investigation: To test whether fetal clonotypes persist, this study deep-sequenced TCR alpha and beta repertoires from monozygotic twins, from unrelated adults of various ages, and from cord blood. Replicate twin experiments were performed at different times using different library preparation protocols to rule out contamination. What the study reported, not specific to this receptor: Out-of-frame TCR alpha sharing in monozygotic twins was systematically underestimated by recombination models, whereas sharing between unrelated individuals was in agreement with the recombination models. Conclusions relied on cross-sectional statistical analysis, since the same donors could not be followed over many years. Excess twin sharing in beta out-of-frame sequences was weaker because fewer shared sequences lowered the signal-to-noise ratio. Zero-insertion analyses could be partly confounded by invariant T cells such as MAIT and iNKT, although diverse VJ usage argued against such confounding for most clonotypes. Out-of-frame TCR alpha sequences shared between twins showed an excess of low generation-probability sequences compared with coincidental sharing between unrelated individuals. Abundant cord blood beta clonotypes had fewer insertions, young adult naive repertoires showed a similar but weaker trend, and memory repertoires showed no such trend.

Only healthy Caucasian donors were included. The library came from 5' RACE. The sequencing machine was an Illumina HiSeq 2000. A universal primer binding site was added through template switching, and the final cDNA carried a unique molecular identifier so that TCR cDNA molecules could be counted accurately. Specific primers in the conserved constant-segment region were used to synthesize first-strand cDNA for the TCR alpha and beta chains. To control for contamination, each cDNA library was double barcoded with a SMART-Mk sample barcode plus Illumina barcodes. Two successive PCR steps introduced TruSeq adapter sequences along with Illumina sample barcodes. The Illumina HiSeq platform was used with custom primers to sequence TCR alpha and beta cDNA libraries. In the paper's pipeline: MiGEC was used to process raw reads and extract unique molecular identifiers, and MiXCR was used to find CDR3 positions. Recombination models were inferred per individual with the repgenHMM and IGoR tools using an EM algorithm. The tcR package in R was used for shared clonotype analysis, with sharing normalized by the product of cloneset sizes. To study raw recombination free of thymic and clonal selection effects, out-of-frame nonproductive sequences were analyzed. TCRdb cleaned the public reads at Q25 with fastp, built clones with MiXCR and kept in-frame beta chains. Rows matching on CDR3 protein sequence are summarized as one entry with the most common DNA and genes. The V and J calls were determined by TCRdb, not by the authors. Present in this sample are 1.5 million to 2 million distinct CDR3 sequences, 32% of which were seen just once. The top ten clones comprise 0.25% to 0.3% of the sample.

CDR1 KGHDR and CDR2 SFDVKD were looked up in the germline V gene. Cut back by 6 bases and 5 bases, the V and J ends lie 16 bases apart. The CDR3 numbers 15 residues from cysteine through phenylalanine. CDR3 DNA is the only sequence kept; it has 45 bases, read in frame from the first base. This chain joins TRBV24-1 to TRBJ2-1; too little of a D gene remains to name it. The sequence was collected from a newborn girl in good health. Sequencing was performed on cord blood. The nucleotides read TGTGCCACCAGTATGCCCGGGCTAGTAGACAATGAGCAGTTCTTC. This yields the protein CATSMPGLVDNEQFF.